The TCR beta chain under discussion was sequenced for a study of blood T cell repertoires in COVID-19. Overall study: Samples of COVID-19 (acute and convalescent) were obtained from the United States, Italy and Spain. From T cells, B-cell-depleted T cells, or PBMCs came the material, which was cDNA or gDNA.

The germline V gene has CDR1 PRHDT and CDR2 FYEKMQ (reference sequence). This CDR3 region has 16 residues. The V end lost 0 bases, the J end lost 5 bases, and 15 bases lay between the germline ends. Per the original methods: Scientists estimated how many nucleated cells there were by amplifying reference gene primers. Sequencing was performed with immunoSEQ multiplex PCR; in TCRdb, only in-frame clones are kept and a portion is missing. Clonal size and the V and J genes are those of that table, whereas D and trimming came from the DNA. This table has tens of thousands of clones, about 83% appearing once.

The TCR originated in a human donor in a cohort sampled during active COVID-19. V is TRBV13 and J is TRBJ2-3; D is ambiguous. Sequenced material: peripheral blood. Written as DNA, the CDR3 is TGTGCCAGCAGCTTAGGCCTCGCAGCCTCAGGAGATACGCAGTATTTT. Protein: CASSLGLAASGDTQYF.